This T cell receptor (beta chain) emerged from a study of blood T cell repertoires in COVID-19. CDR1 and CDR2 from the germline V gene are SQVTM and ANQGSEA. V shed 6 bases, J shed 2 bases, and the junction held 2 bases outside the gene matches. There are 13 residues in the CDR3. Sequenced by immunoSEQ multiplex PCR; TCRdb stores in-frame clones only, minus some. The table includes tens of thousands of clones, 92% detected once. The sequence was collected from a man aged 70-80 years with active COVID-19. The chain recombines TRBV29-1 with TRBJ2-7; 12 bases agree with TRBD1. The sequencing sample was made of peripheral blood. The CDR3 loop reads CSVGDRGPYEQYF. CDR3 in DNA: TGCAGCGTAGGGGACAGGGGGCCCTACGAGCAGTACTTC.